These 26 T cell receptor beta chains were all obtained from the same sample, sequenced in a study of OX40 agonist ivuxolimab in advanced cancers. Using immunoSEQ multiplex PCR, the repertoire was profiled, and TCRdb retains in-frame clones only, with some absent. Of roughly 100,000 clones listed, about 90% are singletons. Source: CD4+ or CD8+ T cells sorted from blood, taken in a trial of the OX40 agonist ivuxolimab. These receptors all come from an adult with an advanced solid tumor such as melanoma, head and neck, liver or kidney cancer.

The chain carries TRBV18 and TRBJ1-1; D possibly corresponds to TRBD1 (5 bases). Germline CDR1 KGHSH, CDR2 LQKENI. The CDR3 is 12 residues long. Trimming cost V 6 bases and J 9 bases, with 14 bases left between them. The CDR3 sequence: CASSPRGVKAFF. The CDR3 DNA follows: TGTGCCAGCTCCCCGAGAGGGGTAAAAGCTTTCTTT.

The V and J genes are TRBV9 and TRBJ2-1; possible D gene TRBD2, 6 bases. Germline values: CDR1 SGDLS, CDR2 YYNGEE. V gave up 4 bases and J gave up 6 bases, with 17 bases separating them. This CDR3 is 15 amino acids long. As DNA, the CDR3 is TGTGCCAGCAGCTACCGGGACTGGACAACCAATGAGCAGTTCTTC. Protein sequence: CASSYRDWTTNEQFF.

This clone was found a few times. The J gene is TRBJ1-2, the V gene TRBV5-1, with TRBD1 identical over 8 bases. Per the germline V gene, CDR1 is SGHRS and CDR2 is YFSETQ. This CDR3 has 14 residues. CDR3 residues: CASGTGPANYGYTF. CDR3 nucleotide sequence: TGCGCTAGCGGGACAGGCCCTGCTAACTATGGCTACACCTTC. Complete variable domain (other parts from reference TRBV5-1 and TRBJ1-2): KAGVTQTPRYLIKTRGQQVTLSCSPISGHRSVSWYQQTPGQGLQFLFEYFSETQRNKGNFPGRFSGRQFSNSRSEMNVSTLELGDSALYLCASGTGPANYGYTFGSGTRLTVV.

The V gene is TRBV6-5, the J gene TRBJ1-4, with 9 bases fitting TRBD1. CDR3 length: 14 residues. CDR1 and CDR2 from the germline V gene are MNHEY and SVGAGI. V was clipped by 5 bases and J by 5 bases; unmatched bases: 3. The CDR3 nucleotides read TGTGCCAGCAGTCGACAGGGGGGAAATGAAAAACTGTTTTTT. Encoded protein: CASSRQGGNEKLFF.

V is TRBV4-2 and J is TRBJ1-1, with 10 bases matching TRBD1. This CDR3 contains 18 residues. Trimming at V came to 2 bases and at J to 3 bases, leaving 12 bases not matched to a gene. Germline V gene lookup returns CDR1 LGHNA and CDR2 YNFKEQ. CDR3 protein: CASSQLTGGPVGDTEAFF. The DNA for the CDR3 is TGTGCCAGCAGCCAATTGACAGGGGGCCCAGTAGGGGACACTGAAGCTTTCTTT.

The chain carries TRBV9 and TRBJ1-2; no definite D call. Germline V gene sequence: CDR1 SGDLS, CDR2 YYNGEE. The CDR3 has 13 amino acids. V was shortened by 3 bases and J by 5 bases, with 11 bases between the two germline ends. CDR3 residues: CASSAGGLYGYTF. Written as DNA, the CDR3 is TGTGCCAGCAGCGCTGGAGGATTGTATGGCTACACCTTC.

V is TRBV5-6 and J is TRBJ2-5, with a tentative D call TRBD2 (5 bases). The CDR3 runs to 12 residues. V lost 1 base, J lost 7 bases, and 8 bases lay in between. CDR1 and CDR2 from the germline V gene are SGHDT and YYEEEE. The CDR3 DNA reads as TGTGCCAGCAGCTTGACCGGAGGGACCCAGTACTTC. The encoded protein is CASSLTGGTQYF. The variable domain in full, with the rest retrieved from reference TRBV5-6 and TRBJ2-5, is DAGVTQSPTHLIKTRGQQVTLRCSPKSGHDTVSWYQQALGQGPQFIFQYYEEEERQRGNFPDRFSGHQFPNYSSELNVNALLLGDSALYLCASSLTGGTQYFGPGTRLLVL.

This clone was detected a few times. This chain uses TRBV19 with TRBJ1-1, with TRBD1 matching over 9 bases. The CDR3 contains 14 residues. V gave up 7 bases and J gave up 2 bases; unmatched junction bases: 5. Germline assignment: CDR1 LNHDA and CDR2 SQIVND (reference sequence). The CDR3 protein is CASKSDRGNTEAFF. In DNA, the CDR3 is TGTGCCAGTAAATCGGACAGGGGAAACACTGAAGCTTTCTTT.

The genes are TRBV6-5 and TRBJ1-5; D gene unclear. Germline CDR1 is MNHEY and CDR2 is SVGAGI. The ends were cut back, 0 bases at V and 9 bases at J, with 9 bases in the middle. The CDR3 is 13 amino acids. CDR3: CASSYSGAPPQHF. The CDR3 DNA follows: TGTGCCAGCAGTTACTCCGGTGCCCCGCCCCAGCATTTT.

CDR3 loop: CASSHPWGGDGEPQHF. DNA of the CDR3: TGTGCCAGTAGCCACCCTTGGGGGGGGGACGGTGAGCCCCAGCATTTT. The V and J genes are TRBV19 and TRBJ1-5, with D possibly being TRBD1 (5 bases). There are 16 residues in the CDR3. The V gene lost 6 bases and the J gene lost 8 bases, with 23 bases spanning the gap. Germline CDR1 reads LNHDA; CDR2 reads SQIVND (reference sequence).

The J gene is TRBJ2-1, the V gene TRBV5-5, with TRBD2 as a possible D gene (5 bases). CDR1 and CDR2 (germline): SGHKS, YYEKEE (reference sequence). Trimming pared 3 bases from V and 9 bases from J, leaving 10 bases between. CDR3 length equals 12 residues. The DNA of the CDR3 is TGTGCCAGCAGCTCATCAGCGGTTGAGCAGTTCTTC. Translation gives CASSSSAVEQFF.

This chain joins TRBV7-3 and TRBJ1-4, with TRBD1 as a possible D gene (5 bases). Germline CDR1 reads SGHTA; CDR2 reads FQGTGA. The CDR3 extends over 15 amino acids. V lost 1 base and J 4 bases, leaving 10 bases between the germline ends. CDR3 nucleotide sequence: TGTGCCAGCAGCTTAATCGGGGCGGATAATGAAAAACTGTTTTTT. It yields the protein CASSLIGADNEKLFF.

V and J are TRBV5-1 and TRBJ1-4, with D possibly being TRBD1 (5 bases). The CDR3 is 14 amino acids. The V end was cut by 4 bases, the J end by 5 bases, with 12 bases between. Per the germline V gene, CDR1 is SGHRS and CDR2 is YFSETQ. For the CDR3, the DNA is TGCGCCAGCAGCATTTTAGGGACGAATGAAAAACTGTTTTTT. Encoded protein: CASSILGTNEKLFF.

In DNA, the CDR3 is TGTGCCAGTAGGAGGACAGGAGGGCTTCAAGAGACCCAGTACTTC. This sequence encodes CASRRTGGLQETQYF. The chain combines TRBV19 with TRBJ2-5; D possibly corresponds to TRBD1 (7 bases). Germline CDR1 LNHDA, CDR2 SQIVND (reference sequence). The V end was cut by 6 bases, the J end by 2 bases, with 16 bases between. The CDR3 totals 15 residues. Looking up the rest from reference TRBV19 and TRBJ2-5 gives the full variable domain: DGGITQSPKYLFRKEGQNVTLSCEQNLNHDAMYWYRQDPGQGLRLIYYSQIVNDFQKGDIAEGYSVSREKKESFPLTVTSAQKNPTAFYLCASRRTGGLQETQYFGPGTRLLVL.

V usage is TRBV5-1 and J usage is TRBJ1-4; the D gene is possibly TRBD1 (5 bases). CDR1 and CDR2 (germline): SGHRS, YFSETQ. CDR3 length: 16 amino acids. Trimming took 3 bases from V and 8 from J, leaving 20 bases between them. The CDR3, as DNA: TGCGCCAGCAGCTACGCCCTGGGACGCCCTGGAGAAAAACTGTTTTTT. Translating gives CASSYALGRPGEKLFF.

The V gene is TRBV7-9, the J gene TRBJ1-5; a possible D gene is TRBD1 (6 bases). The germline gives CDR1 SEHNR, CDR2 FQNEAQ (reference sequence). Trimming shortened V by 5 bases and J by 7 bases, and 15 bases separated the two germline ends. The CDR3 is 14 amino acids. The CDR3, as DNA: TGTGCCAGCAGCCCATATCAGGGGTACCAGCCCCAGCATTTT. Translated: CASSPYQGYQPQHF. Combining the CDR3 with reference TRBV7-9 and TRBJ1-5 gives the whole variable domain DTGVSQNPRHKITKRGQNVTFRCDPISEHNRLYWYRQTLGQGPEFLTYFQNEAQLEKSRLLSDRFSAERPKGSFSTLEIQRTEQGDSAMYLCASSPYQGYQPQHFGDGTRLSIL.

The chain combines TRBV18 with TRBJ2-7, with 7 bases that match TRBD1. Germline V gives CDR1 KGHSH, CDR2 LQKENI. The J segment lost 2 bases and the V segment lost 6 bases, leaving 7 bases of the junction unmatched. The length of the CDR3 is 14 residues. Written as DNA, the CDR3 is TGTGCCAGCTCCCCGAAGGGGGCGGCCTACGAGCAGTACTTC. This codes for CASSPKGAAYEQYF. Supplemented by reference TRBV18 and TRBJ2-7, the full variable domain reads NAGVMQNPRHLVRRRGQEARLRCSPMKGHSHVYWYRQLPEEGLKFMVYLQKENIIDESGMPKERFSAEFPKEGPSILRIQQVVRGDSAAYFCASSPKGAAYEQYFGPGTRLTVT.

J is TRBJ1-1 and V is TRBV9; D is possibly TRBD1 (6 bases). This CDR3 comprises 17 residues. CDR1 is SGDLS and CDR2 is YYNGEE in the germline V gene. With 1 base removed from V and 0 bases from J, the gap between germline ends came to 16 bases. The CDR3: CASSVSSKSGVNTEAFF. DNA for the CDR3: TGTGCCAGCAGCGTATCATCAAAGTCAGGGGTGAACACTGAAGCTTTCTTT.

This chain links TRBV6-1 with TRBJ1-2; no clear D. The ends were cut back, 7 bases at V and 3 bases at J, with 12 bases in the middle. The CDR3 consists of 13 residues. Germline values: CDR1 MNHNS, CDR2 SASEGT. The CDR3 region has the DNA TGTGCCAGCACCCTGGACGGATACTATGGCTACACCTTC. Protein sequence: CASTLDGYYGYTF.

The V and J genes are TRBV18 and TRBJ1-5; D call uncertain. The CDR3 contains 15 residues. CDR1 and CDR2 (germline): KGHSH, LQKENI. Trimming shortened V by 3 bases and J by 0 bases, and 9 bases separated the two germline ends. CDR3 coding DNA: TGTGCCAGCTCACCCCCAGCCCATAGCAATCAGCCCCAGCATTTT. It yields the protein CASSPPAHSNQPQHF.

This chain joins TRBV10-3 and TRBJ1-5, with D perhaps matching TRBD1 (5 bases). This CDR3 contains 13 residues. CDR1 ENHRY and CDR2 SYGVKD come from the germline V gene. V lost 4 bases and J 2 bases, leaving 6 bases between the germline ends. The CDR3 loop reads CAISAQGNQPQHF. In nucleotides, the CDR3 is TGTGCCATCAGTGCACAGGGCAATCAGCCCCAGCATTTT.

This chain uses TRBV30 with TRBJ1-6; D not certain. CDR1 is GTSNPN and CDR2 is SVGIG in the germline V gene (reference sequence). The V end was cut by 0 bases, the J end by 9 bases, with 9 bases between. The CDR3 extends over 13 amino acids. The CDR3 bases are TGTGCCTGGAGTGTAAGGGTAGGTTCACCCCTCCACTTT. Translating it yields CAWSVRVGSPLHF.

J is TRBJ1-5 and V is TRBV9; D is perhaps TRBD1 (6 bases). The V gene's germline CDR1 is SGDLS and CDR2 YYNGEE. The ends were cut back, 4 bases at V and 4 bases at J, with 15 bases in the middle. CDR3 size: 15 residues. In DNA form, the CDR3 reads TGTGCCAGCAGCTCACAAGGGGGTCAAAATCAGCCCCAGCATTTT. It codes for CASSSQGGQNQPQHF.

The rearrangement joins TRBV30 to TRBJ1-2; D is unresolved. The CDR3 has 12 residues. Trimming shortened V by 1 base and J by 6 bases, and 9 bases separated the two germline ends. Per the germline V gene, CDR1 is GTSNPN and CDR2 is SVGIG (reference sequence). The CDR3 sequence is CAWSAIQHGYTF. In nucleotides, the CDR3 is TGTGCCTGGAGTGCGATCCAGCATGGCTACACCTTC.

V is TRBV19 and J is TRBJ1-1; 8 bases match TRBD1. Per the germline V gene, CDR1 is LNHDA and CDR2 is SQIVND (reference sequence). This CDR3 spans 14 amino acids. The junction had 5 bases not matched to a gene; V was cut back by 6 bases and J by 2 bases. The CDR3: CASRAGGRNTEAFF. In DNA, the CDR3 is TGTGCCAGTAGAGCAGGGGGCCGCAACACTGAAGCTTTCTTT.

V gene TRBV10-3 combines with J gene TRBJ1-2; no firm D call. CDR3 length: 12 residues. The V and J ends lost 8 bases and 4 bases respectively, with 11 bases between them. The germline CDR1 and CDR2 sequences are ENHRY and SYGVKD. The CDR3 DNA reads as TGTGCCATCCACAGCAACAGCTATGGCTACACCTTC. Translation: CAIHSNSYGYTF.